This T cell receptor (beta chain) was recovered during a study of beta chain features in type 1 diabetes. Across the whole study: Patients shared similar age, gender and cell yields with healthy donors.

Germline CDR1 is MNHNY and CDR2 is SVGAGI (reference sequence). J gave up 2 bases and V 7 bases, and 9 bases lay outside the gene matches. This CDR3 has 15 amino acids. Study-wide points: There was a moderate but significant shortening of TCRB CDR3s in all four CD4+ subsets of Type 1 diabetes patients.

Turning to this clone: The antigen is undetermined.

CD4+ naive, central memory, regulatory and stem cell-like memory subsets were isolated by sorting on CD45RO/CCR7/CD25/CD127/CD95/CD27. Post-sort purity exceeded 95% for all sorted populations. Every bit of the isolated RNA underwent reverse transcription, so sequencing read expressed TCRB transcripts. The table came from immunoSEQ multiplex PCR; TCRdb's copy has only in-frame clones and leaves some out. Of roughly 25,000 clones in the sample, over 60% are singletons; the top ten hold 2.2%. Sequencing was carried out using Tregs from blood. This receptor was obtained from a woman in her thirties or forties in good health. The rearrangement links TRBV6-6 to TRBJ1-2, with TRBD1 matching 8 bases. The CDR3 DNA reads TGTGCCAGCAACAAAATGACAGGGGTGAACTATGGCTACACCTTC. It encodes CASNKMTGVNYGYTF.